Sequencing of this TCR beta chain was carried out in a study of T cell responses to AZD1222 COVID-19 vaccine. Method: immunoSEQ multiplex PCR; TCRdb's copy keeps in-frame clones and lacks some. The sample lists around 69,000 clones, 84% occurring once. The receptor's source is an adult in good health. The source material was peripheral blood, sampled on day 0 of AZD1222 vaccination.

In DNA form, the CDR3 reads TGTGCCAGCAGTCAACGCGACAGGGGGCGCCGTTATGAGCAGTTCTTC. This sequence encodes CASSQRDRGRRYEQFF. This rearrangement joins TRBV27 to TRBJ2-1; 10 nucleotides line up with TRBD1. The V segment lost 5 bases and the J segment 8 bases; nucleotides outside the gene matches: 12. Germline CDR1 and CDR2: MNHEY and SMNVEV (reference sequence). The CDR3 has 16 residues.